The entry that follows covers one T cell receptor (beta chain) sequence. Its cognate antigen has yet to be identified. Per-base quality was not reported, and no clone a single base away is much larger than it. This specimen comes from a study of CD8+ T cells in alopecia areata (dated by TCRdb to 2016 to 2019). About the investigation overall: The treated patients took part in an open-label pilot trial in which moderate-to-severe alopecia areata was treated with oral tofacitinib at 5 to 10 mg twice daily. immunoSEQ multiplex PCR using 35 Vbeta forward primers and 13 Jbeta reverse primers was used to amplify TCRbeta CDR3 regions. Patients received tofacitinib for 6 to 18 months and were then followed off drug for 6 months to check for delayed response and recurrence. The study used high-throughput TCRbeta sequencing to examine T cell clonal expansion in alopecia areata, in both the C3H/HeJ mouse model and human patients. Scalp clonality was compared among normal scalp (n=4), patchy alopecia areata scalp (n=8), and alopecia totalis/universalis scalp (n=8). Tofacitinib-treated patients had biopsies at baseline and at 4 and 24 weeks of treatment, with a later scalp biopsy in several patients. For the treated patients, the SALT score, which quantifies what percentage of scalp surface area is affected, served as the measure of disease severity. In humans, TCRbeta sequencing was performed on scalp tissue and on sorted CD4+ and CD8+ peripheral blood T cells from healthy controls and from patients with patchy or totalis/universalis alopecia areata. RNA was extracted with the PAXgene miRNA kit for fixed scalp, the miRNeasy kit for PBMCs, and the RNeasy kit for mouse skin. What the study reported, not specific to this receptor: Shared TCR sequences between patients were less evident than in mice, which may be partly attributable to HLA diversity in the patient population. Higher clonality and more expanded CD8+ clones were observed in lesional scalp than in normal scalp, particularly in alopecia totalis/universalis, a finding suggestive of antigenic drive. During tofacitinib treatment, many expanded lesional clones remained in scalp and blood, and this persistence may partly explain relapse after treatment is stopped. Because the treated cohort was small and had just a single nonresponder, larger studies are needed to establish links between baseline CD8+ expansion and response. Tofacitinib significantly lowered scalp clonality and the number of expanded CD8+ clones among the top 100 scalp clones. Unlike mouse skin, which is dominated by gammadelta T cells, normal human skin has resident alphabeta T cells that are also sequenced, and this complicates analysis of the scalp TCR repertoire.

The sample's time point, from its label and the paper: about 4 weeks on oral tofacitinib. The treatment or condition label, as the study defines it: oral pan-JAK inhibitor, 5-10 mg twice daily. Lesional scalp punch biopsies and peripheral blood were collected from alopecia areata patients. PBMCs were isolated by density centrifugation and stained for CD3, CD4 and CD8, and CD4+ and CD8+ T cells were sorted on a FACSAria. The method behind the library was the immunoSEQ multiplex PCR assay. RNA was extracted from all samples and reverse transcribed into cDNA as template for TCR sequencing. First-strand cDNA was synthesized with SuperScript III using a 2:1 mix of oligo-dT and random hexamers. A synthetic immune receptor repertoire was used to measure amplification bias, and any remaining bias was corrected computationally. From the authors' description of their analysis: Raw reads were preprocessed to remove errors, and CDR3 was defined by IMGT conventions from the conserved cysteine to phenylalanine. Clonality was calculated as 1 minus Shannon entropy normalized by log2 of the number of productive unique TCRs. CD4 or CD8 identity of scalp clones was inferred by cross-referencing scalp TCRbeta sequences with sorted blood CD4 and CD8 repertoires. In TCRdb, the immuneACCESS table is reduced to in-frame sequences with V and J assigned. These tables do not hold every clone; where another copy was compared, an unresolved V gene accounts for under half, and the others remain unexplained. V, J and clone size derive from that table, while D and trimming were established from the DNA sequence. The table for this sample lists around 140,000 clones; around 83% of them were counted only once. Less than 15% of the sample lies in the top ten.

This sequence originates from a human donor with alopecia areata. Sequenced material: CD8+ T cells sorted from blood, taken at week 4, from a patient treated with tofacitinib.

The sequence in DNA is TGCGCCAGCAGCTTGGTCCAGGGTGGGTACAATGAGCAGTTCTTC. Protein translation: CASSLVQGGYNEQFF. In this chain, TRBV5-1 is recombined with TRBJ2-1; 5 matching bases give a weak D call of TRBD1. The CDR3 runs 15 residues from the cysteine to the phenylalanine. CDR3 DNA only is kept here, 45 bases in frame from base 1. CDR1 and CDR2 are read off the germline V gene as SGHRS and YFSETQ. Trimming takes 0 bases from V and 4 bases from J, and the germline ends sit 11 bases apart.